This T cell receptor (beta chain) is drawn from a study of STAT3 mutations in large granular lymphocyte leukemia. The wider study: Roughly two fifths of treated T-LGLL patients showed hematologic response to immunosuppression. Points from the study as a whole: Every T-LGLL patient had at least one immunodominant TCRbeta clonotype. Persisting codominant clonotypes may have hidden a small pathogenic clone. Clonal expansion was inferred from other time points because no sample existed at each clone's first appearance.

With regard to this clone: The antigen is unknown.

TCRbeta libraries averaged around 39,000 productive templates per sample. Libraries were prepared by immunoSEQ multiplex PCR; TCRdb keeps only in-frame clonotypes and omits some of them. The sample holds over 30,000 clones; more than 70% are singletons and the top ten take roughly 0.39%. This receptor was obtained from a human donor with T large granular lymphocyte leukemia. Some clones in this sample may be carry-over from other donors' samples. Sample: PBMCs.

As DNA, the CDR3 is TGTGCGAGCGGTGTGGGAGGGGTTGGGAACACTGAAGCTTTCTTT. The encoded protein is CASGVGGVGNTEAFF. This chain uses TRBV11-2 with TRBJ1-1; D possibly corresponds to TRBD1 (5 bases). The CDR3 sequence is 15 residues long. Germline V gene lookup returns CDR1 SGHAT and CDR2 FQNNGV.